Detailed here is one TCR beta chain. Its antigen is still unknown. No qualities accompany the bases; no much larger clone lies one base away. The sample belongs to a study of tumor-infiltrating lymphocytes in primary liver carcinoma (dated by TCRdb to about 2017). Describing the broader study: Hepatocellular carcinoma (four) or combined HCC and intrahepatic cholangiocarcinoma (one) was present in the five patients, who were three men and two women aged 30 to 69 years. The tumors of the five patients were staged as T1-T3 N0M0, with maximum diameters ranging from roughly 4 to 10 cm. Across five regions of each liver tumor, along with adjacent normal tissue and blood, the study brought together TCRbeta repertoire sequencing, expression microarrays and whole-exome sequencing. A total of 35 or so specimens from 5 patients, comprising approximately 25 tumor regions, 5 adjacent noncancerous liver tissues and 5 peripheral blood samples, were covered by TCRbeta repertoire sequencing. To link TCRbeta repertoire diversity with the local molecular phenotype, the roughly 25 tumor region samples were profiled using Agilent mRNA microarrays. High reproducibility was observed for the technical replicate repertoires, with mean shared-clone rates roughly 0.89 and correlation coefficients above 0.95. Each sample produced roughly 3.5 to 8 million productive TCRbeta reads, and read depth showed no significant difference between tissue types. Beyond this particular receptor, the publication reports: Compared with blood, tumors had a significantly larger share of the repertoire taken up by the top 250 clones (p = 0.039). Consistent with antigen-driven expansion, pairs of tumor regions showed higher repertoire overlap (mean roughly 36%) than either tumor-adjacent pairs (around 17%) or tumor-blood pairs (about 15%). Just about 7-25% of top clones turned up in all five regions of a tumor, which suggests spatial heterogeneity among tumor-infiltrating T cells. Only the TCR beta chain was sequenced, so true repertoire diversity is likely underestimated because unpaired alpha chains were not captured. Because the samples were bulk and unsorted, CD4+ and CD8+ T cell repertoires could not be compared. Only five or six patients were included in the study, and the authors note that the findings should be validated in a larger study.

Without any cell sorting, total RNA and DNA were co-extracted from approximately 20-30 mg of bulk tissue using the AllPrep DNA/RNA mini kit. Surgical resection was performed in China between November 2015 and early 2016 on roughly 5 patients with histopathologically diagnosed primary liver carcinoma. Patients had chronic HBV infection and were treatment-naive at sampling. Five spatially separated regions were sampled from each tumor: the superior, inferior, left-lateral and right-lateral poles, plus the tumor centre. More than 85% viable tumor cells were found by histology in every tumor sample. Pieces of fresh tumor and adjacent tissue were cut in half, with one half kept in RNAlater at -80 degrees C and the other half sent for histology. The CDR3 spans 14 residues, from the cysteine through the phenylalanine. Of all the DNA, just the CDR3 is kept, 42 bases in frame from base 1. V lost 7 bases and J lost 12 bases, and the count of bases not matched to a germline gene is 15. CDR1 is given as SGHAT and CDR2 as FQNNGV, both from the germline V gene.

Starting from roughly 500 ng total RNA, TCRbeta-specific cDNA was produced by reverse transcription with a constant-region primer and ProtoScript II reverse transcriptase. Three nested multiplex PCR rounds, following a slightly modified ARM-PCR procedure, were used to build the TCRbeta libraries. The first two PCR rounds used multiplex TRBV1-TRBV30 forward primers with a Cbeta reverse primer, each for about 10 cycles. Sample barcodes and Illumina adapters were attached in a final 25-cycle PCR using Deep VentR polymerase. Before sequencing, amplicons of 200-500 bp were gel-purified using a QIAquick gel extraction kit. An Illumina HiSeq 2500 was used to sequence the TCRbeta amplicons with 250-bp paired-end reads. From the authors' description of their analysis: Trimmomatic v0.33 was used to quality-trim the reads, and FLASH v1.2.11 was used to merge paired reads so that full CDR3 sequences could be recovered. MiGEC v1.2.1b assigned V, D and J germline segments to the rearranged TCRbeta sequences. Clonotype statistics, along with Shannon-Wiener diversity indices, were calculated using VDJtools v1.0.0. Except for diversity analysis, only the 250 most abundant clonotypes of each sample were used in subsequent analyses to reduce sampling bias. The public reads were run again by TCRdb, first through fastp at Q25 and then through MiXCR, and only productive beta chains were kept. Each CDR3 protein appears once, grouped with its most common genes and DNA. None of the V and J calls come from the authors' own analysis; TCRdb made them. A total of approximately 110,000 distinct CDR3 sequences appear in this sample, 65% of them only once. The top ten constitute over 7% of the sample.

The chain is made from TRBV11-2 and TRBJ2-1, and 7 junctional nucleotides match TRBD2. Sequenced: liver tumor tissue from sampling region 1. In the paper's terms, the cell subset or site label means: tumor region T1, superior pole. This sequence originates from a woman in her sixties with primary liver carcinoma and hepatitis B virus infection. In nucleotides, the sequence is TGTGCCAGCAACCAAGCGGGACTAAGTCCTGGGCAGTTCTTC. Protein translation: CASNQAGLSPGQFF.